A selection of T cell receptor beta chains follows, all from one sample in a study of PD-1 blockade in classical Hodgkin lymphoma. Sequenced by immunoSEQ multiplex PCR; TCRdb stores in-frame clones only, minus some. The sample carries about 32,000 clones, roughly four fifths recorded once. The sample was peripheral blood mononuclear cells (PBMCs), taken before the fourth cycle of nivolumab. These receptors were obtained from a human donor with classical Hodgkin lymphoma. CDR3s include the opening cysteine and the closing phenylalanine or tryptophan. A D gene is named only where the DNA matches it firmly. Where a row states a size, it is once, few, many or the class of an expanded clone; other rows omit it.

j_gene | abundance | d_gene | v_gene | CDR3nt | CDR3aa
TRBJ2-5 | once | NA | TRBV30 | TGTGCCTGGAGTGTACTAGGGATTGAGACCCAGTACTTC | CAWSVLGIETQYF
TRBJ2-5 | NA | NA | TRBV5-6 | TGTGCCAGCAGCGATCCGCGGTCCGGGCTGGAGACCCAGTACTTC | CASSDPRSGLETQYF
TRBJ1-1 | NA | NA | TRBV5-1 | TGCGCCAGCAGCTTGGACAGTGAAGCTTTCTTT | CASSLDSEAFF
TRBJ2-2 | NA | NA | TRBV9 | TGTGCCAGCAGCGTAGCTCCTTTGGGAGGGGAGCTGTTTTTT | CASSVAPLGGELFF
TRBJ1-5 | NA | NA | TRBV7-9 | TGTGCCAGCAGCCGTCAGGGCAGCAATCAGCCCCAGCATTTT | CASSRQGSNQPQHF
TRBJ1-2 | NA | NA | TRBV7-9 | TGTGCCAGCAGTAAACAGGGAGTTCACACCTTC | CASSKQGVHTF
TRBJ1-3 | NA | NA | TRBV2 | TGTGCCAGCAGTGAAGAGGCAGCTGGAAACACCATATATTTT | CASSEEAAGNTIYF
TRBJ1-2 | NA | TRBD1 | TRBV2 | TGTGCCAGCAGAGAGACGGGACAGGGGGTGAGGGGCTACACCTTC | CASRETGQGVRGYTF
TRBJ2-1 | NA | TRBD1 | TRBV6-6 | TGTGCCAGCAGTCAAAGACAGGGCTGGAATGAGCAGTTCTTC | CASSQRQGWNEQFF
TRBJ1-2 | once | TRBD1 | TRBV7-2 | TGTGCCAGCAGCAGTACGACAGGGGCCTATGGCTACACCTTC | CASSSTTGAYGYTF
TRBJ1-2 | NA | TRBD1 | TRBV7-2 | TGTGCCAGCAGCCCTAGAGGACAGGCTAACTATGGCTACACCTTC | CASSPRGQANYGYTF
TRBJ1-3 | few | TRBD1 | TRBV4-1 | TGCGCCAGCAGCTCTGACAGGGACGCTGGAAACACCATATATTTT | CASSSDRDAGNTIYF
TRBJ1-5 | NA | TRBD1 | TRBV5-8 | TGTGCCAGCAGCGACAGTATCGGGACAGGGGACATGTATAGCAATCAGCCCCAGCATTTT | CASSDSIGTGDMYSNQPQHF
TRBJ1-1 | NA | TRBD1 | TRBV11-3 | TGTGCCAGCAGCTTGGTTACAGGGGGCTCTGAAGCTTTCTTT | CASSLVTGGSEAFF
TRBJ2-1 | NA | TRBD2 | TRBV9 | TGTGCCAGCAGCATTCCCGGGAGGAATGAGCAGTTCTTC | CASSIPGRNEQFF
TRBJ1-2 | few | NA | TRBV4-2 | TGTGCCAGCAGCCAAGAGCCGGGGCAGGTCTATGGCTACACCTTC | CASSQEPGQVYGYTF
TRBJ2-7 | NA | NA | TRBV18 | TGTGCCAGCTCACCGAGCCAGGGACCCTACGAGCAGTACTTC | CASSPSQGPYEQYF
TRBJ1-5 | NA | NA | TRBV30 | TGTGCCTGGAGTGTACTGGGACAGCCCCAGCATTTT | CAWSVLGQPQHF
TRBJ2-3 | NA | TRBD1 | TRBV6-1 | TGTGCCAGCAGTGAACGCGGGACAGGGGGCACAGATACGCAGTATTTT | CASSERGTGGTDTQYF
TRBJ1-5 | NA | NA | TRBV18 | TGTGCCAGCTCAGGCAGGGATGGCAATCAGCCCCAGCATTTT | CASSGRDGNQPQHF
TRBJ1-6 | NA | NA | TRBV27 | TGTGCCAGCAGTTTCGAGGTCTCCAGCTCCTATAATTCACCCCTCCACTTT | CASSFEVSSSYNSPLHF
TRBJ1-4 | once | NA | TRBV28 | TGTGCCAGCAGTTTTTACACAGCAACTAATGAAAAACTGTTTTTT | CASSFYTATNEKLFF
TRBJ1-2 | few | TRBD1 | TRBV5-1 | TGCGCCAGCAGCTCGGCCGGGACAGGGGTGGGAGGCTACACCTTC | CASSSAGTGVGGYTF
TRBJ2-5 | NA | NA | TRBV7-6 | TGTGCCAGCAGCTTAGTCGTGGTCGGAGAGACCCAGTACTTC | CASSLVVVGETQYF